Listed below are T cell receptor beta chains from one sample, sequenced in a study of T cell repertoires in cytomegalovirus infection. A single record per CDR3 protein comes from TCRdb applying MiXCR to the reads. The repertoire has 130,000 or so distinct CDR3 sequences, roughly 6.5% of them found once; the top ten carry about 20%. The specimen was PBMCs. The receptors originated from a human donor in good health (CMV status not recorded). Some clones in this sample may be carry-over from other donors' samples. The CDR3 runs from the conserved cysteine through the conserved F or W. Fields, in order: V gene, CDR3 protein.

>TRBV29-1
CSVAPPGTEAFF
>TRBV7-3
CASSLGSNSPLHF
>TRBV28
CASSTTGAYGYTF
>TRBV12-3/TRBV12-4
CASSLGGRHNEKLFF
>TRBV5-1
CASSRRGVQETQYF
>TRBV2
CASRGGVRDTEAFF
>TRBV5-1
CASSSPGADTQYF
>TRBV27
CASSSTTGYYGYTF
>TRBV19
CASSTTGQRNINQPQHF
>TRBV3-1
CASSQDWTDTQYF
>TRBV6-2/TRBV6-3
CASNRENTGELFF
>TRBV28
CASSLHGAGPNYGYTF
>TRBV12-3/TRBV12-4
CASSIAGTAAGYTF
>TRBV7-6
CASTLSGTGSYEQYF
>TRBV7-2
CASSPWGTSANNEQFF
>TRBV19
CASSIEGMKTSPYNEQFF
>TRBV5-4
CASSSSGDRKTQYF
>TRBV11-2
CASSSRGPRRGVQETQYF
>TRBV7-3
CASSLSGAINEQFF
>TRBV7-2
CASSLQRTYTDTQYF